This passage covers 21 T cell receptor beta chains from one sample sequenced in a study of regulatory T cells in long-lasting Graves disease. The time point is: newly diagnosed GD, antithyroid drugs for less than 3 months. Scientists built the TCR library using RNA that was extracted from PBMCs. CDR3-region Arm-PCR and iRepertoire HTBI primers produced the TCR beta libraries. MiXCR, run by TCRdb on the multiplex PCR reads, gives a single entry per CDR3 protein. The sample includes some 600,000 distinct CDR3 sequences, approximately 16% seen only once; the top ten take around 12%. These data are also associated with another study on T cells in Graves' hyperthyroidism and ophthalmopathy.

The sample in question was peripheral blood mononuclear cells (PBMCs), obtained at new diagnosis, from a patient treated with antithyroid drugs. The source is a man aged 18 to 29 with Graves disease.

V is TRBV7-8 and J is TRBJ1-5; 7 bases fit TRBD1. Germline V gives CDR1 SGHVS, CDR2 FQNEAQ. The V and J ends lost 6 bases and 0 bases, in that order; junction bases with no gene match: 11. The CDR3 loop spans 17 amino acids. CDR3 in DNA: TGTGCCAGCAGTACAGGGGCGACGCGGTATAGCAATCAGCCCCAGCATTTT. This translates into CASSTGATRYSNQPQHF.

The genes are TRBV5-1 and TRBJ2-7, with unresolved D. The CDR3 consists of 12 residues. Germline-derived CDR1 and CDR2 are SGHRS and YFSETQ. V was clipped by 8 bases and J by 0 bases, with 9 bases between them. CDR3 loop: CARAAFSYEQYF. CDR3 in DNA: TGCGCCAGGGCAGCGTTCTCCTACGAGCAGTACTTC.

In this sample, this clonotype turned up many times. This chain connects TRBV28 to TRBJ2-1, with 7 bases identical to TRBD1. The V gene end was trimmed by 4 bases and the J gene end by 3 bases; junction bases not matched to a gene: 9. From germline, CDR1 is MDHEN and CDR2 SYDVKM. There are 16 residues in the CDR3. The DNA for the CDR3 is TGTGCCAGCAGTTCCGCCGCGACAGGGAACTACAATGAGCAGTTCTTC. It codes for CASSSAATGNYNEQFF.

The J gene is TRBJ1-6, the V gene TRBV28, with TRBD1 matching 10 bases. CDR3 length: 14 amino acids. V gave up 10 bases and J gave up 9 bases; unmatched junction bases: 9. Germline CDR1 and CDR2: MDHEN and SYDVKM. This CDR3 is CAIRQGAIGSPLHF. In DNA form, the CDR3 reads TGTGCCATACGACAGGGGGCGATTGGTTCACCCCTCCACTTT.

The chain combines TRBV14 with TRBJ1-3; D remains unclear. V was clipped by 4 bases and J by 0 bases, with 10 bases between them. Germline CDR1 is SGHDN and CDR2 is FVKESK. This CDR3 comprises 15 residues. CDR3 DNA sequence: TGTGCCAGCAGCCGAGGAGCCTACTCTGGAAACACCATATATTTT. Translating it yields CASSRGAYSGNTIYF. Full variable domain (outside the CDR3, taken from reference TRBV14 and TRBJ1-3): EAGVTQFPSHSVIEKGQTVTLRCDPISGHDNLYWYRRVMGKEIKFLLHFVKESKQDESGMPNNRFLAERTGGTYSTLKVQPAELEDSGVYFCASSRGAYSGNTIYFGEGSWLTVV.

The chain recombines TRBV7-3 with TRBJ2-6; 9 nucleotides line up with TRBD1. CDR3 length: 17 amino acids. The germline V gene has CDR1 SGHTA and CDR2 FQGTGA. Unmatched junction bases numbered 0, after V lost 0 bases and J lost 0 bases. The CDR3: CASSLTTGGSGANVLTF. DNA for the CDR3: TGTGCCAGCAGCTTAACGACAGGGGGCTCTGGGGCCAACGTCCTGACTTTC.

This clonotype was observed at least ten times. The chain has TRBV27 and TRBJ2-3; possible D gene TRBD1, 6 bases. The CDR3 covers 14 residues. Germline V gives CDR1 MNHEY, CDR2 SMNVEV (reference sequence). Trimming took off 3 bases at V and 4 bases at J, with 11 bases between the two ends. The DNA of the CDR3 is TGTGCCAGCAGTTTCACAGGGAGTGCAGATACGCAGTATTTT. Its translation: CASSFTGSADTQYF.

This sequence joins TRBV30 and TRBJ2-3, with D perhaps matching TRBD2 (7 bases). V was pared by 5 bases and J by 4 bases, with 19 bases between. This CDR3 region has 15 residues. Germline V gene data show CDR1 as GTSNPN and CDR2 as SVGIG (reference sequence). The CDR3 loop reads CAWVPSWGGADTQYF. The CDR3 region has the DNA TGTGCCTGGGTCCCCTCGTGGGGGGGCGCAGATACGCAGTATTTT.

This clonotype showed up many times. The genes are TRBV30 and TRBJ2-7; TRBD2 matches at 9 bases. V shed 3 bases and J 2 bases; nucleotides not matched to a gene: 8. CDR3 size: 15 residues. Per the germline V gene, CDR1 is GTSNPN and CDR2 is SVGIG (reference sequence). The CDR3 protein is CAWRIAGGPPYEQYF. The CDR3 DNA is TGTGCCTGGAGGATTGCGGGAGGGCCCCCCTACGAGCAGTACTTC.

Written as DNA, the CDR3 is TGTGCCAGCAGCCAGGCTACCAGCGGACTAGCGGCCCAAGAGACCCAGTACTTC. This codes for CASSQATSGLAAQETQYF. The rearrangement joins TRBV4-2 to TRBJ2-5; 10 nucleotides line up with TRBD2. With 3 bases clipped from V and 1 base from J, the junction kept 11 bases outside the gene matches. This CDR3 is 18 amino acids long. Germline assignment: CDR1 LGHNA and CDR2 YNFKEQ.

The V gene is TRBV30, the J gene TRBJ1-5; 9 nucleotides match TRBD1. V lost 3 bases to trimming and J lost 6 bases; unmatched junction nucleotides: 12. This CDR3 spans 16 amino acids. Germline V lookup: CDR1 GTSNPN, CDR2 SVGIG (reference sequence). Here the CDR3 reads CAWSGRGQGNGQPQHF. Written as DNA, the CDR3 is TGTGCCTGGAGCGGCCGGGGACAGGGAAACGGTCAGCCCCAGCATTTT.

Only a few counts were recorded for this clonotype. The chain couples TRBV20-1 to TRBJ1-1, with no clear D. The CDR3 has 14 residues. Germline CDR1 is DFQATT and CDR2 is SNEGSKA (reference sequence). V dropped 0 bases and J dropped 1 base, with 9 bases sitting between them. This chain's CDR3 is CSAREAGENTEAFF. CDR3 sequence (DNA): TGCAGTGCTAGAGAAGCAGGCGAGAACACTGAAGCTTTCTTT.

This clonotype was counted many times. This chain connects TRBV7-9 to TRBJ2-5; D is uncertain. Between the trimmed V and J ends, which lost 6 bases and 2 bases, there was a span of 10 bases. The CDR3 totals 13 residues. In germline, CDR1 is SEHNR, CDR2 FQNEAQ (reference sequence). Here the CDR3 reads CASSGSSQETQYF. CDR3 nucleotides: TGTGCCAGCAGTGGGTCCAGTCAAGAGACCCAGTACTTC.

In this sample, this clonotype turned up many times. V usage is TRBV28 and J usage is TRBJ2-7; 15 bases align to TRBD2. This CDR3 is built from 17 residues. V was pared by 10 bases and J by 3 bases, with 13 bases of the junction left unmatched. Germline CDR1 is MDHEN and CDR2 is SYDVKM. The CDR3 nucleotides are TGTGCCACCAAGTTTGGGGGACTAGCGGGAGGCTTCTACGAGCAGTACTTC. It is translated as CATKFGGLAGGFYEQYF.

This sequence joins TRBV6-2 or TRBV6-3 and TRBJ2-7; TRBD2 matches at 12 bases. This CDR3 has 15 residues. Per germline, CDR1 MNHEY and CDR2 SVGEGT. J gave up 6 bases and V 2 bases, and 5 bases lay outside the gene matches. CDR3 coding DNA: TGTGCCAGCAGTTACACTAGCGGGAGGTGCGGCGAGCAGTACTTC. Translating it yields CASSYTSGRCGEQYF.

The V gene is TRBV13, the J gene TRBJ1-2; no definite D call. Germline values: CDR1 PRHDT, CDR2 FYEKMQ (reference sequence). This CDR3 comprises 16 residues. V was clipped by 0 bases and J by 6 bases, with 17 bases between them. The CDR3 sequence: CASSLGLGPPGDGYTF. The CDR3 coding sequence is TGTGCCAGCAGCTTAGGGTTAGGTCCCCCGGGCGATGGCTACACCTTC.

Ten or more counts support this clonotype. The chain joins TRBV6-2 or TRBV6-3 to TRBJ2-1; 8 bases align to TRBD1. The CDR3 runs to 15 residues. The trim removed 8 bases at V and 10 bases at J, leaving 16 bases unmatched. Germline V gives CDR1 MNHEY, CDR2 SVGEGT. CDR3 nucleotide sequence: TGTGCCAGCTTCATCAACCAGGGGGCGCGATTAGAGCAGTTCTTC. This sequence encodes CASFINQGARLEQFF.

At least ten counts were recorded for this clonotype. The chain combines TRBV10-1 with TRBJ1-1, with no clear D. The CDR3 length is 14 residues. Germline CDR1 and CDR2: WNHNN and SYGVQD (reference sequence). V was pared by 7 bases and J by 6 bases, with 18 bases between. CDR3 coding DNA: TGCGCCAGCATTCGACCCGGAGTGAGCGCTGAAGCTTTCTTT. Protein sequence: CASIRPGVSAEAFF.

The rearrangement uses TRBV20-1 and TRBJ1-5; a weak D match, TRBD1 (6 bases). The CDR3 totals 16 residues. In germline, CDR1 is DFQATT, CDR2 SNEGSKA (reference sequence). V was trimmed by 0 bases and J by 1 base, leaving 13 bases between them. The CDR3 region has the DNA TGCAGTGCTAGAGACGCGACAGGACTGAGCAATCAGCCCCAGCATTTT. Amino acid sequence: CSARDATGLSNQPQHF.

This clonotype was observed at least ten times. The chain links TRBV7-6 to TRBJ2-1; D perhaps matches TRBD1 (5 bases). Trimming stripped 0 bases from V and 0 bases from J, with 12 bases between. CDR1 is SGHVS and CDR2 is FNYEAQ in the germline V gene. The CDR3 extends over 17 amino acids. The CDR3 is CASSLAAGQSSYNEQFF. The CDR3 DNA reads as TGTGCCAGCAGCTTAGCTGCAGGGCAGAGCTCCTACAATGAGCAGTTCTTC.

The sample holds a few counts of this clonotype. CDR3 residues: CASTSGRPPYNEQFF. The CDR3 nucleotides read TGTGCCAGCACTAGCGGGAGGCCGCCCTACAATGAGCAGTTCTTC. The chain carries TRBV27 and TRBJ2-1, with 11 bases fitting TRBD2. The CDR3 contains 15 residues. V shed 7 bases and J 2 bases; nucleotides not matched to a gene: 4. In germline, CDR1 is MNHEY, CDR2 SMNVEV (reference sequence).